Sequencing of this T cell receptor beta chain was carried out in a study of blood T cell repertoires in COVID-19. Study in general: The analysed material was cDNA or gDNA that came from T cells, B-cell-depleted T cells, or PBMCs.

The ends were cut back, 3 bases at V and 0 bases at J, with 10 bases in the middle. Germline V CDR1 and CDR2: GTSNPN, SVGIG (reference sequence). CDR3 length: 14 residues. Recruited during active infection, patients (from Seattle) were subsequently followed longitudinally. The method was immunoSEQ multiplex PCR; TCRdb's version includes in-frame clones alone and lacks a portion of them. This table has 150,000 to 250,000 clones, 79% appearing once. V is TRBV30 and J is TRBJ2-3, with D possibly being TRBD2 (5 bases). The source is a woman aged 40 to 55 with COVID-19, enrolled during active disease. Sequenced sample: peripheral blood. The CDR3 spells CAWRARTSTDTQYF. CDR3 sequence (DNA): TGTGCCTGGAGGGCCAGGACTAGCACAGATACGCAGTATTTT. Drawing the rest from reference TRBV30 and TRBJ2-3, the complete variable domain is SQTIHQWPATLVQPVGSPLSLECTVEGTSNPNLYWYRQAAGRGLQLLFYSVGIGQISSEVPQNLSASRPQDRQFILSSKKLLLSDSGFYLCAWRARTSTDTQYFGPGTRLTVL.